This T cell receptor (beta chain) was found in a study of siplizumab effects on memory and regulatory T cells. Findings and limits, study-wide: Apparently key alloresponse contributors, naive T cells also seemed more diverse than memory cells.

V shed 0 bases and J shed 0 bases, with 11 bases lying between them. CDR3 size: 17 residues. Germline CDR1 is MNHEY and CDR2 is SMNVEV (reference sequence). In its sample, this clone was seen once. Its antigen is not known. In three donor pairs, unstimulated naive, memory, effector memory and TEMRA subsets were sequenced. It was approximately 99,000 TCR templates that were assayed per sample. Repertoires were generated with immunoSEQ multiplex PCR, while TCRdb's copy carries only in-frame clones and drops some. The sample has roughly 9,200 clones, more than 60% seen once. The sample was effector memory CD8+ T cells sorted from blood. Subset specified: unstimulated CD8+ effector memory T cells. This sequence originates from a human donor in good health. The rearrangement uses TRBV27 and TRBJ1-4, with D perhaps TRBD1 (5 bases). For the CDR3, the DNA is TGTGCCAGCAGTTTATCCGTTGGGGGGGCAACTAATGAAAAACTGTTTTTT. It is translated as CASSLSVGGATNEKLFF.